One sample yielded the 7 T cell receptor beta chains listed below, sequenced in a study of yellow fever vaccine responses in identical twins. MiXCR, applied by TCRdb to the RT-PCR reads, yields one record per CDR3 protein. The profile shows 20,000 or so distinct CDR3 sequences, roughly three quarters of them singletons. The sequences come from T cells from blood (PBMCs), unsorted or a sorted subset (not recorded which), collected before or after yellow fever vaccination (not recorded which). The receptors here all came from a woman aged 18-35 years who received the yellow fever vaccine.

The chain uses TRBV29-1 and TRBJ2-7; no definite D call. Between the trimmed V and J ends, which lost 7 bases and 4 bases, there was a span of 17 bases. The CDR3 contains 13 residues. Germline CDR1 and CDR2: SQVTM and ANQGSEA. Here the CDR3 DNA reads TGCAGCGGGACCAGTCCGATCGGATACGAGCAGTACTTC. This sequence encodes CSGTSPIGYEQYF.

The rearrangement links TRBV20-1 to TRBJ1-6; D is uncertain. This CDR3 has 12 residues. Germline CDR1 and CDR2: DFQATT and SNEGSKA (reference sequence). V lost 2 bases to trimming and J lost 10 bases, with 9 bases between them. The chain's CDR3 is CSARQVGSPLHF. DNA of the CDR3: TGCAGTGCTAGACAGGTTGGCTCACCCCTCCACTTT.

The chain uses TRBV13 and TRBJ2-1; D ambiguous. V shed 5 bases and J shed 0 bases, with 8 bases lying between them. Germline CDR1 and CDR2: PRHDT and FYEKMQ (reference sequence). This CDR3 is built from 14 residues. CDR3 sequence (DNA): TGTGCCAGCAGCCTCAGGAGCTCCTACAATGAGCAGTTCTTC. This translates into CASSLRSSYNEQFF.

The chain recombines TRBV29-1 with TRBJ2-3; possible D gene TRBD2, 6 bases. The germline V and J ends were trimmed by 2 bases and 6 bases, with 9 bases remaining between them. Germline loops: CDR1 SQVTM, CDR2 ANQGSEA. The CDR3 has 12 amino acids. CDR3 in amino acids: CSVESGGDTQYF. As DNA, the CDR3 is TGCAGCGTTGAAAGTGGGGGGGATACGCAGTATTTT.

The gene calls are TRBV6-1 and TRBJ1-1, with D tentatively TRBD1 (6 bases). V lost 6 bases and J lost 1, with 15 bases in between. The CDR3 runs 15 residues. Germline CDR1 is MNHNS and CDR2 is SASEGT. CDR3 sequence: CASRVTGTRNTEAFF. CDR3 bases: TGTGCCAGCAGAGTAACCGGGACACGGAACACTGAAGCTTTCTTT.

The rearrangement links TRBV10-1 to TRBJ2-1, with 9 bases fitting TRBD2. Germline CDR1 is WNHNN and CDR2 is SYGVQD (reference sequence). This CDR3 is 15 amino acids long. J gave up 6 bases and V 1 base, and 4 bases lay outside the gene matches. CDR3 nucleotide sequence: TGCGCCAGCAGTGAGTTAGCTAGCGGGGCCAATGAGCAGTTCTTC. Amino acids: CASSELASGANEQFF.

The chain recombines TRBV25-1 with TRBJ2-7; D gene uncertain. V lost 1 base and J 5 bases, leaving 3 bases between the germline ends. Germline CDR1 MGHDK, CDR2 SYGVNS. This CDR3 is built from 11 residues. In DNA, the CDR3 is TGTGCCAGCAGTGAATTAAACGAGCAGTACTTC. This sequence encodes CASSELNEQYF.